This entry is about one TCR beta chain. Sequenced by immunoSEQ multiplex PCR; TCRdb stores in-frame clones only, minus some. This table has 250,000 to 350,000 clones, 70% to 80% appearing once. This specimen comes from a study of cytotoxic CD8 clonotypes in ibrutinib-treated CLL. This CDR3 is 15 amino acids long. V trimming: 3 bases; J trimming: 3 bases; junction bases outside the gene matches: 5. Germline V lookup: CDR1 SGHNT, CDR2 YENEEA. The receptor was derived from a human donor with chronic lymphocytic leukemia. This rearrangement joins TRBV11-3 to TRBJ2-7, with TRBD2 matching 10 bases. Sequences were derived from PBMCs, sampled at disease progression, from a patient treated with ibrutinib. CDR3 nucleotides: TGTGCCAGCAGCTTGCGGACTAGCGGAATCTACGAGCAGTACTTC. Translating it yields CASSLRTSGIYEQYF.